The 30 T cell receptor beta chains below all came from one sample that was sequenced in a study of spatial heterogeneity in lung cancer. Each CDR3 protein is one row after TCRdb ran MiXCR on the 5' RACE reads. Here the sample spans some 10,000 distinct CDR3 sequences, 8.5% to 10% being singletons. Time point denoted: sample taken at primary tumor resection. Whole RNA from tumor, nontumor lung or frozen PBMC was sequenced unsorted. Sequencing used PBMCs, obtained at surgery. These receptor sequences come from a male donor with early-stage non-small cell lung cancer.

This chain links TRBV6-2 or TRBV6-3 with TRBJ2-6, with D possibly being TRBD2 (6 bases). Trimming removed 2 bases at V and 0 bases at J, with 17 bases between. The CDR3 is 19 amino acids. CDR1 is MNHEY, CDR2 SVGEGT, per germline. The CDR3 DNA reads TGTGCCAGCAGTTACCGGACGAGAAAGGGAGGCTCTGGGGCCAACGTCCTGACTTTC. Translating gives CASSYRTRKGGSGANVLTF.

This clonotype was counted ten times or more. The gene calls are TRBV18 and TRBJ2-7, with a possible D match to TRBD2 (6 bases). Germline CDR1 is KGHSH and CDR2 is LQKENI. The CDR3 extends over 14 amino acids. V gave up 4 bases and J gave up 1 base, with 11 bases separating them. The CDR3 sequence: CASSLNGGSYEQYF. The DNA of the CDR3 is TGTGCCAGCTCACTCAACGGGGGATCCTACGAGCAGTACTTC.

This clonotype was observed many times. The CDR3 protein is CSATKHSNQPQHF. The CDR3 DNA reads as TGCAGTGCTACCAAGCATAGCAATCAGCCCCAGCATTTT. The chain combines TRBV20-1 with TRBJ1-5; D gene unclear. Trimming took 4 bases from V and 0 from J, leaving 7 bases between them. This CDR3 spans 13 amino acids. The germline V gene encodes CDR1 DFQATT and CDR2 SNEGSKA (reference sequence).

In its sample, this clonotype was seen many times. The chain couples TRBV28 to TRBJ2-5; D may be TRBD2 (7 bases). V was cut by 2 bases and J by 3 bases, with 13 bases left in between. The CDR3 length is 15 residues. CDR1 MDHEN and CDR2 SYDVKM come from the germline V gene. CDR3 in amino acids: CASSLLGGAKETQYF. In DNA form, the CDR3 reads TGTGCCAGCAGTTTACTTGGGGGGGCGAAAGAGACCCAGTACTTC.

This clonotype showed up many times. The chain's CDR3 is CATSDSTGLGEVYGYTF. The CDR3 coding sequence is TGTGCCACCAGTGATTCGACAGGATTAGGAGAGGTCTATGGCTACACCTTC. This rearrangement joins TRBV24-1 to TRBJ1-2, with D possibly matching TRBD1 (6 bases). Trimming stripped 2 bases from V and 4 bases from J, with 19 bases between. Germline V gene lookup returns CDR1 KGHDR and CDR2 SFDVKD. The CDR3 is made up of 17 amino acids.

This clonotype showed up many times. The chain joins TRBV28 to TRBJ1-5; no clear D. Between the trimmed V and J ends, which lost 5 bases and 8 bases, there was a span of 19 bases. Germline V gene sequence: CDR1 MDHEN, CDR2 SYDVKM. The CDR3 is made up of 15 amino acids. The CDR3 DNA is TGTGCCAGCAGTCATCGAGGGAGGTGGTCTGAGCCCCAGCATTTT. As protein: CASSHRGRWSEPQHF.

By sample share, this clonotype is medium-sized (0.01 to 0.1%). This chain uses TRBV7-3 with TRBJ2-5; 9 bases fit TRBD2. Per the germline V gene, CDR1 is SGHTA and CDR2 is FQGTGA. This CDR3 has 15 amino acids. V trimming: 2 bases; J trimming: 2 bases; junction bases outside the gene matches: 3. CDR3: CASSLGGGAQETQYF. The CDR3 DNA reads TGTGCCAGCAGCTTAGGCGGGGGGGCTCAAGAGACCCAGTACTTC.

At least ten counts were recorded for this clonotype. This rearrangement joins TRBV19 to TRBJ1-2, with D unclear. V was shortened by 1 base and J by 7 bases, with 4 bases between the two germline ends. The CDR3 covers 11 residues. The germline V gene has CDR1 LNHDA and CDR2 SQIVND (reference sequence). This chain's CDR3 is CASSIVGGYTF. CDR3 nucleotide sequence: TGTGCCAGTAGTATAGTCGGTGGCTACACCTTC.

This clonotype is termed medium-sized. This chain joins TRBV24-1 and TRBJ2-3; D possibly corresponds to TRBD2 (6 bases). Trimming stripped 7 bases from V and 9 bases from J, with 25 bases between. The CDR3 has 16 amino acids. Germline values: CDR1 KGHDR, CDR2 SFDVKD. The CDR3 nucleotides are TGTGCCACCAGCAAAAGCGCCGGGAGCTCTCCTTCAACGCAGTATTTT. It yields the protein CATSKSAGSSPSTQYF.

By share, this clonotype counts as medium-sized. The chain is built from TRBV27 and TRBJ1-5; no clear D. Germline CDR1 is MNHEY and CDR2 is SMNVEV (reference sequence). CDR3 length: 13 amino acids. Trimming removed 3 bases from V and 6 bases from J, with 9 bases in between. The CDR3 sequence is CASSFGIGQPQHF. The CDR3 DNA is TGTGCCAGCAGTTTCGGAATAGGTCAGCCCCAGCATTTT.

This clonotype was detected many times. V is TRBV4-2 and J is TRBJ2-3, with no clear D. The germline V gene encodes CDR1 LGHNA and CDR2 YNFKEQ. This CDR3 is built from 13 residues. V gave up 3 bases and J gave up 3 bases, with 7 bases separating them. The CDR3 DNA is TGTGCCAGCAGCCAGAAGGGTACAGATACGCAGTATTTT. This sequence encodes CASSQKGTDTQYF.

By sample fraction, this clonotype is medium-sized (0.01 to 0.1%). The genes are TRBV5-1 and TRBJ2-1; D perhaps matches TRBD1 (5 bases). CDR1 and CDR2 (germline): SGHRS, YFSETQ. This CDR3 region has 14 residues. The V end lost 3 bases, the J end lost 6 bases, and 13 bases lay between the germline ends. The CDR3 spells CASSWQGATNEQFF. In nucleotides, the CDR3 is TGCGCCAGCAGCTGGCAGGGTGCCACCAATGAGCAGTTCTTC.

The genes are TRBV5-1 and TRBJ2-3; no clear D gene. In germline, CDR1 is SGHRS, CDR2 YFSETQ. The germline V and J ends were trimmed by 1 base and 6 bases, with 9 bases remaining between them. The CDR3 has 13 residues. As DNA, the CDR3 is TGCGCCAGCAGCTTGAGGCAGACCGATACGCAGTATTTT. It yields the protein CASSLRQTDTQYF.

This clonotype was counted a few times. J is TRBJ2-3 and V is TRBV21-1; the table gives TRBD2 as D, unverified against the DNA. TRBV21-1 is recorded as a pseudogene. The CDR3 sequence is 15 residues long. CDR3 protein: CASSKASGSTDTQYF. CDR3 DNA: TGTGCCAGCAGCAAAGCGAGCGGGAGCACAGATACGCAGTATTTT.

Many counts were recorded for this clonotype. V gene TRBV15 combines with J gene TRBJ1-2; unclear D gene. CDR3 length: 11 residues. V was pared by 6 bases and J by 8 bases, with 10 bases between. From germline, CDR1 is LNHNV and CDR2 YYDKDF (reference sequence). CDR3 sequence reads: CATRHLGGYTF. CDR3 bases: TGTGCCACCAGGCACCTGGGGGGCTACACCTTC.

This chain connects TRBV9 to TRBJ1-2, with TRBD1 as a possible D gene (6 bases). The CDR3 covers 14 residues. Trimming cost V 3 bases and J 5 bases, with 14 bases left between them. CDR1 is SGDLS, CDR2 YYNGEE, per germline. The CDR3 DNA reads TGTGCCAGCAGCGGAGGACAGAGACCTTATGGCTACACCTTC. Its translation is CASSGGQRPYGYTF.

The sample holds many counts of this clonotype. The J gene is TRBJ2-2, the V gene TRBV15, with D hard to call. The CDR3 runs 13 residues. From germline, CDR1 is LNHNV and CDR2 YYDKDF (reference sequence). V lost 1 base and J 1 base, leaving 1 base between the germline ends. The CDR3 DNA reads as TGTGCCACCAGCAGAGGGAACACCGGGGAGCTGTTTTTT. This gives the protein CATSRGNTGELFF.

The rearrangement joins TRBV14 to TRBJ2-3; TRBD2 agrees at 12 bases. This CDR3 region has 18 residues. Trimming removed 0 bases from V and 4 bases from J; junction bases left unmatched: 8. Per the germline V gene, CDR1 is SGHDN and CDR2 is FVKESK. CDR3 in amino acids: CASSQDTSGGSRADTQYF. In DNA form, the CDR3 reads TGTGCCAGCAGCCAAGATACTAGCGGGGGGTCCAGGGCAGATACGCAGTATTTT.

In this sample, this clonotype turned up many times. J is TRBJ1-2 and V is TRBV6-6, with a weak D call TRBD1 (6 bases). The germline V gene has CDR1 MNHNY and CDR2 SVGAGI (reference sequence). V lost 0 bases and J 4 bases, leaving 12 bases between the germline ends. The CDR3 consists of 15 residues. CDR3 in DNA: TGTGCCAGCAGTTACTCAAGAGGACAGACCTATGGCTACACCTTC. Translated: CASSYSRGQTYGYTF.

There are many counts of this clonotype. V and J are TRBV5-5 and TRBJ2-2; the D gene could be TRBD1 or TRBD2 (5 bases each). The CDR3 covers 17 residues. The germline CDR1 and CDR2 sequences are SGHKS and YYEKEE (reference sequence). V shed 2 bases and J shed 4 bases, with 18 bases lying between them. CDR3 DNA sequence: TGTGCCAGCAGCTTTTCTGCCTTCGGGGCTGGCACCGGGGAGCTGTTTTTT. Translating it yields CASSFSAFGAGTGELFF. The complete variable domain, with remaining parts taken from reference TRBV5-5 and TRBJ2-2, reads DAGVTQSPTHLIKTRGQQVTLRCSPISGHKSVSWYQQVLGQGPQFIFQYYEKEERGRGNFPDRFSARQFPNYSSELNVNALLLGDSALYLCASSFSAFGAGTGELFFGEGSRLTVL.

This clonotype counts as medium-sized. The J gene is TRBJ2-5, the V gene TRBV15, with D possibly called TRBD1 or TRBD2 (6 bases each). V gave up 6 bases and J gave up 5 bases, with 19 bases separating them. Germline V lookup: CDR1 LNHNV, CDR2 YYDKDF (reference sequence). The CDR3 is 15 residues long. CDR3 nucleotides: TGTGCCACCAGGAAAATAGGAGGGGGTACGGAGACCCAGTACTTC. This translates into CATRKIGGGTETQYF.

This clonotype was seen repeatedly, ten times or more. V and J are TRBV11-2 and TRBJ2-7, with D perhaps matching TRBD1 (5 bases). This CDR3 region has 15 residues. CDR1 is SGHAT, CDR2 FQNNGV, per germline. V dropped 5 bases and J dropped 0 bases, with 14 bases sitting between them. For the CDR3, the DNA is TGTGCCAGCAGCCCCTTGACAGTGAGCTCCTACGAGCAGTACTTC. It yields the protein CASSPLTVSSYEQYF. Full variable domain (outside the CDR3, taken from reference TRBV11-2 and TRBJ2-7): EAGVAQSPRYKIIEKRQSVAFWCNPISGHATLYWYQQILGQGPKLLIQFQNNGVVDDSQLPKDRFSAERLKGVDSTLKIQPAKLEDSAVYLCASSPLTVSSYEQYFGPGTRLTVT.

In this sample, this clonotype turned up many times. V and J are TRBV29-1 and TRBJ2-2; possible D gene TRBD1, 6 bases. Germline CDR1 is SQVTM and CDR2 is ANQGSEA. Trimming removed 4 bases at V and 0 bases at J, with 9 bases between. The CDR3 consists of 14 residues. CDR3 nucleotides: TGCAGCGTTGCGAGGGGGTCGAACACCGGGGAGCTGTTTTTT. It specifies CSVARGSNTGELFF.

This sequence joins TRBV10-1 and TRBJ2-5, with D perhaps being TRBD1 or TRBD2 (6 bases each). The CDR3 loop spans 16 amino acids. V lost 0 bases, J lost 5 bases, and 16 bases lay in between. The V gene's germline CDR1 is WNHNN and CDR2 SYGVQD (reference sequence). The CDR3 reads CASSESRGRDTETQYF. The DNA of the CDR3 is TGCGCCAGCAGTGAGTCGCGGGGTCGGGACACCGAGACCCAGTACTTC.

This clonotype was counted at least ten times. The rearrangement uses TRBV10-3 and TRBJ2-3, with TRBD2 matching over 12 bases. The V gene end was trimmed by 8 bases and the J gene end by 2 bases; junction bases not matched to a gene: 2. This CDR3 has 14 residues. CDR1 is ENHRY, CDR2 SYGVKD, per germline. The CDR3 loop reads CAIGLAGFTDTQYF. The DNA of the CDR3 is TGTGCCATCGGACTAGCGGGGTTCACAGATACGCAGTATTTT.

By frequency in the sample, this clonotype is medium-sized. The CDR3 spells CASSLGWGANTEAFF. For the CDR3, the DNA is TGTGCCAGCAGTTTAGGCTGGGGTGCGAACACTGAAGCTTTCTTT. The chain is built from TRBV28 and TRBJ1-1; D not certain. There are 15 residues in the CDR3. V lost 2 bases and J 1 base, leaving 11 bases between the germline ends. The germline V gene encodes CDR1 MDHEN and CDR2 SYDVKM.

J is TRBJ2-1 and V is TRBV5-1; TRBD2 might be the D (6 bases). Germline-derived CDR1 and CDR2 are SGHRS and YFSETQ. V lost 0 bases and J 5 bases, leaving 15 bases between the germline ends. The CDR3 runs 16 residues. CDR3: CASSLARDFADNEQFF. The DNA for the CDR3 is TGCGCCAGCAGCTTGGCTCGGGACTTCGCCGACAATGAGCAGTTCTTC.

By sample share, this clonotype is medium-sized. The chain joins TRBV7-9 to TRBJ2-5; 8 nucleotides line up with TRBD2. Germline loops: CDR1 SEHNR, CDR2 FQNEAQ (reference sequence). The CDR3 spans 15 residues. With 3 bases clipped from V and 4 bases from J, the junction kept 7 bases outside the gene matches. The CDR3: CASSFTGGPGETQYF. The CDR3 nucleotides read TGTGCCAGCAGCTTTACGGGGGGGCCGGGAGAGACCCAGTACTTC. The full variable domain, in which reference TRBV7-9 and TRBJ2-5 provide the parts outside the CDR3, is DTGVSQNPRHKITKRGQNVTFRCDPISEHNRLYWYRQTLGQGPEFLTYFQNEAQLEKSRLLSDRFSAERPKGSFSTLEIQRTEQGDSAMYLCASSFTGGPGETQYFGPGTRLLVL.

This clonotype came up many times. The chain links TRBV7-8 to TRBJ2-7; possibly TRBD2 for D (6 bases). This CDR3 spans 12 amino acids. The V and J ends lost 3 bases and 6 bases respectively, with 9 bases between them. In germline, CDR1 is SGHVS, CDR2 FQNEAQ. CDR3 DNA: TGTGCCAGCAGCTTTGCGGGGCCCGAGCAGTACTTC. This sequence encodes CASSFAGPEQYF.

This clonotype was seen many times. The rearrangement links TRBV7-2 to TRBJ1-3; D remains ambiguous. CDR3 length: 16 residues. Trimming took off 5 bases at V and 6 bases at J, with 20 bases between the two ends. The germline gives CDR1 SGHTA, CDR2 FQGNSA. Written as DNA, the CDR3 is TGTGCCAGCAGCAAACAGTTCGCCCTGGCTGAAAACACCATATATTTT. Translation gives CASSKQFALAENTIYF.